This T cell receptor (beta chain) was observed in a study of T cell responses to AZD1222 COVID-19 vaccine. Study results and limitations: The study reported that nearly half of spike-specific TCRs target unmutated variant regions. Most donors were white British and more were female, and clonal diversity was possibly underestimated. Spike regions recognized by vaccine-associated CD4 TCRs spanned the protein, led by 160-218 and 743-854.

Concerning this clone itself: Its target is not known.

This CDR3 is built from 14 residues. Trimming took off 6 bases at V and 3 bases at J, with 15 bases between the two ends. In germline, CDR1 is MNHEY, CDR2 SVGAGI. Libraries were prepared by immunoSEQ multiplex PCR; TCRdb keeps only in-frame clonotypes and omits some of them. The top ten hold 3.1% of the sample, which has 110,000 to 150,000 clones, about 92% seen once. This sequence originates from an adult in good health. The sample was peripheral blood, taken on day 0 of AZD1222 vaccination. This chain connects TRBV6-5 to TRBJ2-7, with D possibly TRBD1 on 6 matching bases. The CDR3 spells CASRLSTGDYEQYF. The CDR3 DNA sequence: TGTGCCAGCAGACTCTCGACAGGTGACTACGAGCAGTACTTC.